This TCR beta chain was sequenced during a study of blood T cell repertoires in COVID-19. Repertoires were generated with immunoSEQ multiplex PCR, while TCRdb's copy carries only in-frame clones and drops some. Seen here are roughly 350,000 clones, about 89% observed once, and the top ten hold about 6.3%. The CDR3 spans 13 residues. Deletions cut 1 base from V and 3 bases from J, with 6 bases between. The V gene's germline CDR1 is KGHSH and CDR2 LQKENI. The sample consisted of peripheral blood. This sequence joins TRBV18 and TRBJ1-2; D is uncertain. This clonotype was obtained from a woman aged 50 to 60 with COVID-19, enrolled during active disease. CDR3 region: CASSPLDYYGYTF. The CDR3 nucleotides are TGTGCCAGCTCACCACTGGACTACTATGGCTACACCTTC.